This T cell receptor beta chain was identified in a study of cytotoxic CD8 clonotypes in ibrutinib-treated CLL. Study-wide context: Treatment had run for a median about 12 months, range 6 to 36, when response samples were taken.

Sequenced by immunoSEQ multiplex PCR; TCRdb stores in-frame clones only, minus some. There are 300,000 to 400,000 clones in the sample; roughly 70% occur only once, and approximately 6% lies in the top ten. CDR3 length: 13 amino acids. CDR1 is KGHSH, CDR2 LQKENI, per germline. Trimming cost V 6 bases and J 5 bases, with 14 bases left between them. The genes are TRBV18 and TRBJ2-7, with D uncertain. Sequences were derived from PBMCs, sampled after 36 months of ibrutinib treatment. The sequence was obtained from a human donor with chronic lymphocytic leukemia. CDR3 amino acids: CASSLTQSHEQYF. DNA for the CDR3: TGTGCCAGCTCGTTGACACAGTCCCACGAGCAGTACTTC.